Listed below are T cell receptor beta chains from one sample, sequenced in a study of response to subunit inactivated influenza vaccine. Each CDR3 protein is one row after TCRdb ran MiXCR on the RT-PCR reads. The data hold hundreds of thousands of distinct CDR3 sequences, with 20% to 25% observed a single time. The specimen was PBMCs from blood, collected approximately 22 months after vaccination. The receptors derive from a man in his fifties or sixties who received an inactivated influenza vaccine. Both conserved end residues are part of each CDR3. For some rows the clone size is stated as once, few or many, or as a class when expanded; others skip it.

j_call clone_size v_call cdr3_aa
TRBJ1-5 - TRBV28 CASSFGREGQPQHF
TRBJ2-1 few TRBV20-1 CSAQMGGNEQFF
TRBJ1-2 - TRBV6-2/TRBV6-3 CASRRVGYTF
TRBJ2-1 few TRBV7-2 CASSFRGGYGNEQFF
TRBJ1-6 few TRBV7-8 CASSLDPGTYNSPLHF
TRBJ1-1 - TRBV19 CASSIKAAESFF
TRBJ1-1 - TRBV6-2/TRBV6-3 CASSYSREGEAFF
TRBJ2-7 few TRBV20-1 CSARDPGSSYEQYF
TRBJ1-1 - TRBV5-1 CASSLETVRTEAFF
TRBJ2-7 few TRBV7-9 CASSLPTSFEQYF
TRBJ2-1 - TRBV5-1 CASSLVEAGSGEQFF
TRBJ2-3 - TRBV11-2 CASSSFRLAGGRSDTQYF
TRBJ1-3 - TRBV7-9 CASSPGQGIGSGNTIYF
TRBJ1-1 many TRBV25-1 CASSQRGGRGNTEAFF
TRBJ2-5 - TRBV7-2 CASSLTAWAQYF
TRBJ1-5 - TRBV9 CASSLHSSNQPQHF
TRBJ2-1 once TRBV19 CASSTLGHRGHNEQFF
TRBJ2-2 - TRBV4-1 CASSQDWGPGELFF
TRBJ2-3 - TRBV7-9 CASSSGGLTHTDTQYF
TRBJ1-5 - TRBV9 CASSVGGGVNQPQHF
TRBJ1-2 - TRBV5-4 CASSWTTDRNYGYTF
TRBJ2-1 - TRBV15 CATSRVAGEQFF
TRBJ1-3 - TRBV19 CASSMLRISGNTIYF
TRBJ1-2 many TRBV29-1 CSVEIYGQGRNYGYTF
TRBJ2-1 - TRBV5-6 CASSAVANEQFF
TRBJ2-3 many TRBV20-1 CSADVAGGTDTQYF
TRBJ1-5 many TRBV12-3/TRBV12-4 CASSSREFRQPQHF
TRBJ1-6 many TRBV23-1 CASSPKANSPLHF
TRBJ2-3 - TRBV2 CASSNGTTSTDTQYF
TRBJ1-5 - TRBV4-3 CASSQDGRRNQPQHF
TRBJ1-5 few TRBV7-9 CASSLVISDGPNQPQHF
TRBJ2-3 - TRBV2 CASSGPLKQYF
TRBJ1-2 many TRBV28 CASSLSPVNYGGYTF
TRBJ1-2 - TRBV5-4 CASSLFQGTNYGYTF
TRBJ1-6 - TRBV9 CASSAPGVERSPLHF
TRBJ2-5 - TRBV2 CASSSSNGRGYF
TRBJ2-3 few TRBV20-1 CSARDLVAGGSFTDTQYF
TRBJ2-2 - TRBV6-2/TRBV6-3 CATIRNTGELFF
TRBJ1-1 - TRBV6-1 CASSVDNRITEAFF
TRBJ2-1 many TRBV20-1 CSAPRLVGNEQFF
TRBJ1-2 few TRBV11-2 CASSLRGLPNYGYTF
TRBJ1-1 many TRBV2 CASSRGVPTEAFF